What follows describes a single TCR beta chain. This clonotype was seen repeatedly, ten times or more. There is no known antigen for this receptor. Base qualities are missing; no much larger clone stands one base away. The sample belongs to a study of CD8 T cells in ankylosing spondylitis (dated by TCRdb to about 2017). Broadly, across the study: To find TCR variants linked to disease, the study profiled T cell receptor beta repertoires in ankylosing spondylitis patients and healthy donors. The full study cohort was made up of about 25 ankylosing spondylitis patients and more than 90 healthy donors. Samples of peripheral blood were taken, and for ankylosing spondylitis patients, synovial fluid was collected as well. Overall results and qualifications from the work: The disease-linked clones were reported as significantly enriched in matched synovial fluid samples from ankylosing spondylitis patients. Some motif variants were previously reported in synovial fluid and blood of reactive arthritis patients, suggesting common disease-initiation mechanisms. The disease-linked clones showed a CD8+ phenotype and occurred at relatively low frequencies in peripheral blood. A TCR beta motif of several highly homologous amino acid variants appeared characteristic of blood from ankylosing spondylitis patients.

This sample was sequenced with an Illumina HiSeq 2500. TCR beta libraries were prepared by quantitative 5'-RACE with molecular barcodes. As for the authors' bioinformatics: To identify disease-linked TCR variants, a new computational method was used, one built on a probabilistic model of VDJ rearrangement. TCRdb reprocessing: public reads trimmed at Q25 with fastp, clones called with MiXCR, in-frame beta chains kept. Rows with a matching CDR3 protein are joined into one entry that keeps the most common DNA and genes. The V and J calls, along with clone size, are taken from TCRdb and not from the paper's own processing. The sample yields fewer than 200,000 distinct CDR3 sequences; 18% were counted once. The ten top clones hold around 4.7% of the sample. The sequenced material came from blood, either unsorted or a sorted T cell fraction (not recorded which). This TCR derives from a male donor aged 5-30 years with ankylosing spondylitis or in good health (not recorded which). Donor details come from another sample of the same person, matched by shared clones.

The nucleotides read TGTGCCAGCAGCTTAAGGCCCACTAGCGGTCTTTACAATGAGCAGTTCTTC. It translates as CASSLRPTSGLYNEQFF. Recombination connected TRBV7-3 to TRBJ2-1, and TRBD2 matches 8 of the central bases. After removal of 1 base from V and 4 bases from J, the junction retains 9 bases not matched to a gene. The CDR3 goes from the cysteine to the phenylalanine over 17 residues. Kept here is only the CDR3 DNA, which spans 51 bases and is read in frame from base 1. The germline V gene provides CDR1 SGHTA and CDR2 FQGTGA. The full variable domain, completed from the reference TRBV7-3 and TRBJ2-1 proteins outside the CDR3, reads GAGVSQTPSNKVTEKGKYVELRCDPISGHTALYWYRQSLGQGPEFLIYFQGTGAADDSGLPNDRFFAVRPEGSVSTLKIQRTERGDSAVYLCASSLRPTSGLYNEQFFGPGTRLTVL.